This note documents a single T cell receptor beta chain sequence. Its antigen is not known. This sample is part of a study of cytomegalovirus exposure and HLA in healthy donors. General study results and limits: Presence/absence analyses supposed approximately even sequencing depth among donors. Among TCR beta chains, those listed as cytomegalovirus-associated numbered over 150. An Asian-associated ancestry cluster reportedly showed fewer N-insertions than the roughly 670-donor mean in a later analysis. Accounts indicate the classifier identified cytomegalovirus status with strong specificity and sensitivity.

CDR1 and CDR2 from the germline V gene are LNHNV and YYDKDF (reference sequence). This CDR3 region has 18 residues. J gave up 5 bases and V 2 bases, and 14 bases lay outside the gene matches. 13 Jbeta primers and 60 Vbeta primers were used for the PCR. The assay was immunoSEQ multiplex PCR, and TCRdb's table has in-frame clones only and misses some. The data hold tens of thousands of clones, with around 80% observed a single time. This clonotype was obtained from a man between 45 and 60 years old in good health and CMV-seropositive. The chain recombines TRBV15 with TRBJ2-2, with TRBD1 matching over 7 bases. The sequenced material came from PBMCs. In DNA, the CDR3 is TGTGCCACCAGCAGACACGCAGGGGGTCAGGTCGGGACCGGGGAGCTGTTTTTT. Its translation is CATSRHAGGQVGTGELFF.